The 14 T cell receptor beta chains given below trace back to one sample, sequenced in a study of blood T cell repertoires in COVID-19. Using immunoSEQ multiplex PCR, the repertoire was profiled, and TCRdb retains in-frame clones only, with some absent. This table has about 250,000 clones, 88% appearing once. Sequenced sample: PBMCs or T cells enriched from blood (not recorded which). Source of these receptors: a woman aged 50 to 65 who had recovered from COVID-19.

The rearrangement links TRBV27 to TRBJ2-3, with TRBD2 matching over 10 bases. The length of the CDR3 is 17 residues. Trimming cost V 2 bases and J 2 bases; bases outside gene matches: 7. Germline CDR1 and CDR2: MNHEY and SMNVEV (reference sequence). CDR3 bases: TGTGCCAGCAGTTTAGTCCAACTAGCGGGGTACACAGATACGCAGTATTTT. It translates to CASSLVQLAGYTDTQYF.

V gene TRBV9 combines with J gene TRBJ1-1, with D possibly being TRBD1 (6 bases). CDR1 and CDR2 (germline): SGDLS, YYNGEE. Trimming shortened V by 3 bases and J by 4 bases, and 25 bases separated the two germline ends. The CDR3 has 18 amino acids. CDR3 DNA sequence: TGTGCCAGCAGCGGTTTAAGTACCGGGACATTGGGCGGCACTGAAGCTTTCTTT. Translation: CASSGLSTGTLGGTEAFF.

This clone has only one observation. The rearrangement joins TRBV5-4 to TRBJ2-1; weak D call: TRBD1 (6 bases). The CDR3 runs 11 residues. The V end was cut by 7 bases, the J end by 10 bases, with 12 bases between. Germline CDR1 reads SGHNT; CDR2 reads YYREEE (reference sequence). The CDR3: CASLSGVEQFF. CDR3 nucleotides: TGTGCCAGCCTCTCAGGGGTCGAGCAGTTCTTC.

The V gene is TRBV7-9, the J gene TRBJ1-2, with D possibly being TRBD1 (6 bases). Germline V gene data show CDR1 as SEHNR and CDR2 as FQNEAQ (reference sequence). V dropped 6 bases and J dropped 4 bases, with 12 bases sitting between them. The CDR3 extends over 13 amino acids. In nucleotides, the CDR3 is TGTGCCAGCAGTCAACAGGGTGGCTATGGCTACACCTTC. Translation: CASSQQGGYGYTF. Complete variable domain (other parts from reference TRBV7-9 and TRBJ1-2): DTGVSQNPRHKITKRGQNVTFRCDPISEHNRLYWYRQTLGQGPEFLTYFQNEAQLEKSRLLSDRFSAERPKGSFSTLEIQRTEQGDSAMYLCASSQQGGYGYTFGSGTRLTVV.

V usage is TRBV7-9 and J usage is TRBJ2-3, with 8 bases aligning to TRBD2. This CDR3 contains 17 residues. Germline-derived CDR1 and CDR2 are SEHNR and FQNEAQ (reference sequence). J lost 0 bases, V lost 2 bases, and 7 bases had no gene match. CDR3 in DNA: TGTGCCAGCAGCTTACCGTCTAGCGGGTCTAGCACAGATACGCAGTATTTT. Amino acid sequence: CASSLPSSGSSTDTQYF.

In its sample, this clone was seen once. The chain employs TRBV6-2 or TRBV6-3 and TRBJ1-5, with D hard to call. CDR3 length equals 14 residues. CDR1 and CDR2 from the germline V gene are MNHEY and SVGEGT. With 6 bases removed from V and 2 bases from J, the gap between germline ends came to 11 bases. This CDR3 is CASSPVHGNQPQHF. For the CDR3, the DNA is TGTGCCAGCAGCCCGGTACACGGCAATCAGCCCCAGCATTTT.

This clone has more than one count but fewer than ten. The J gene is TRBJ1-1, the V gene TRBV7-2; 9 bases fit TRBD1. In germline, CDR1 is SGHTA, CDR2 FQGNSA. Trimming cost V 1 base and J 6 bases; bases outside gene matches: 6. The CDR3 runs 15 residues. CDR3 in DNA: TGTGCCAGCAGCTTAGGTGGGACAGGGTATGCTGAAGCTTTCTTT. Protein sequence: CASSLGGTGYAEAFF.

The genes are TRBV5-5 and TRBJ2-1; tentative D call: TRBD1 (6 bases). Germline CDR1 and CDR2: SGHKS and YYEKEE (reference sequence). The ends were cut back, 3 bases at V and 1 base at J, with 17 bases in the middle. CDR3 size: 17 residues. The DNA of the CDR3 is TGTGCCAGCAGCTGGACCGGGACACCGACTTCCTACAATGAGCAGTTCTTC. Translated: CASSWTGTPTSYNEQFF.

This clone was seen a single time. The chain recombines TRBV10-3 with TRBJ1-2, with a possible D match to TRBD1 (5 bases). The CDR3 totals 13 residues. V was clipped by 0 bases and J by 5 bases, with 7 bases between them. Germline V gene lookup returns CDR1 ENHRY and CDR2 SYGVKD. The CDR3 nucleotides read TGTGCCATCAGTGAGTCTACAGGTTATGGCTACACCTTC. This translates into CAISESTGYGYTF.

This clone came up a few times. The CDR3 bases are TGTGCCACCGGGCGAGAACAGGGGGTTGCCGGGGAGCTGTTTTTT. Translated: CATGREQGVAGELFF. The chain employs TRBV15 and TRBJ2-2, with TRBD1 matching over 8 bases. Germline trimming cut 8 bases from V and 6 bases from J; bases unmatched to any gene: 11. The V gene's germline CDR1 is LNHNV and CDR2 YYDKDF (reference sequence). The CDR3 extends over 15 amino acids. Based on the CDR3 plus reference TRBV15 and TRBJ2-2, the full variable domain is DAMVIQNPRYQVTQFGKPVTLSCSQTLNHNVMYWYQQKSSQAPKLLFHYYDKDFNNEADTPDNFQSRRPNTSFCFLDIRSPGLGDTAMYLCATGREQGVAGELFFGEGSRLTVL.

Comment on this clone: Other DNA sequences in this sample translate to the same CDR3. This chain joins TRBV6-5 and TRBJ1-1; D might be TRBD1 (5 bases). Trimming took 5 bases from V and 0 from J, leaving 7 bases between them. The germline V gene has CDR1 MNHEY and CDR2 SVGAGI. CDR3 length: 13 residues. In DNA, the CDR3 is TGTGCCAGCAGTAAGACAGTGAACACTGAAGCTTTCTTT. It translates to CASSKTVNTEAFF.

As DNA, the CDR3 is TGTGCCAGCAGCTTAGGACAGGGGGCCACTGAAGCTTTCTTT. Translating it yields CASSLGQGATEAFF. The V and J genes are TRBV5-4 and TRBJ1-1; TRBD1 aligns across 11 bases. Per germline, CDR1 SGHNT and CDR2 YYREEE (reference sequence). The CDR3 is 14 residues long. The trim removed 2 bases at V and 4 bases at J, leaving 1 base unmatched.

This chain links TRBV20-1 with TRBJ2-3; 8 bases line up with TRBD2. The CDR3 runs 11 residues. With 6 bases clipped from V and 8 bases from J, the junction kept 4 bases outside the gene matches. Per germline, CDR1 DFQATT and CDR2 SNEGSKA (reference sequence). The CDR3: CSALAGRTQYF. The DNA of the CDR3 is TGCAGTGCCTTAGCGGGGCGTACGCAGTATTTT.

The chain joins TRBV29-1 to TRBJ2-5, with D unclear. The CDR3 sequence is 16 residues long. Germline CDR1 reads SQVTM; CDR2 reads ANQGSEA. Trimming shortened V by 1 base and J by 5 bases, and 20 bases separated the two germline ends. The CDR3 nucleotides read TGCAGCGTTGAAGGTTTGTTAGCCGAGAATTGGGAGACCCAGTACTTC. This translates into CSVEGLLAENWETQYF.